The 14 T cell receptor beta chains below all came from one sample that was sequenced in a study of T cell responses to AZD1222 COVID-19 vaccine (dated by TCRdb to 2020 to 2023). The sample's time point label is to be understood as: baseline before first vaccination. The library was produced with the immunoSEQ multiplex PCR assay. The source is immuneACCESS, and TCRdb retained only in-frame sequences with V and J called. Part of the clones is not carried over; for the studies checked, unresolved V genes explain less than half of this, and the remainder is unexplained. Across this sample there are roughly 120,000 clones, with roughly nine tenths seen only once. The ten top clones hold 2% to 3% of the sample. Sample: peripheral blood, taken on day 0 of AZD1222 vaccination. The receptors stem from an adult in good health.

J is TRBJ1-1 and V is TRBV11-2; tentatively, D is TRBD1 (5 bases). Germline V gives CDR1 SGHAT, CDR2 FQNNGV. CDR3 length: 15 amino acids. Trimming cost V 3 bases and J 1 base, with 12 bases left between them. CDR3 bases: TGTGCCAGCAGCTTGAGGGCAGGGCAGAACACTGAAGCTTTCTTT. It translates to CASSLRAGQNTEAFF.

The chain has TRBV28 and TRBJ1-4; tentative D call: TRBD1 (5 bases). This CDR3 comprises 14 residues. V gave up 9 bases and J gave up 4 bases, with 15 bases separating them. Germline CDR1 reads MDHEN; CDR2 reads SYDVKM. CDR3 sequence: CASANGALNEKLFF. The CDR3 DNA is TGTGCCAGTGCAAACGGGGCCCTTAATGAAAAACTGTTTTTT.

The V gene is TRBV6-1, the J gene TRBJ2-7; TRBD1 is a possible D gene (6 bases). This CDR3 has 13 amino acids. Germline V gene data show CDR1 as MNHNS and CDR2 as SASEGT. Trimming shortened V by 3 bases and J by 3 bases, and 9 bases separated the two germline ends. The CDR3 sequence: CASSEDSYYEQYF. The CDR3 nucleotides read TGTGCCAGCAGTGAGGACAGTTACTACGAGCAGTACTTC.

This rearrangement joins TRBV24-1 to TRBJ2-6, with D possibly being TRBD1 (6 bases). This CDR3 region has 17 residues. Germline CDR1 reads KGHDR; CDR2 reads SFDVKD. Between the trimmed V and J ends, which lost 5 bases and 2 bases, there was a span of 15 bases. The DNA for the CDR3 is TGTGCCACCAGTGGAGGGGGTGGCCTCGCTGGGGCCAACGTCCTGACTTTC. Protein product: CATSGGGGLAGANVLTF.

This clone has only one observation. The CDR3 is CASSNAGSARDIQYF. DNA for the CDR3: TGTGCCAGTAGTAATGCAGGTTCAGCCAGGGACATTCAGTACTTC. The chain combines TRBV19 with TRBJ2-4; D is possibly TRBD1 (5 bases). Looked up from germline, CDR1 is LNHDA and CDR2 is SQIVND (reference sequence). This CDR3 has 15 residues. Trimming pared 4 bases from V and 8 bases from J, leaving 18 bases between.

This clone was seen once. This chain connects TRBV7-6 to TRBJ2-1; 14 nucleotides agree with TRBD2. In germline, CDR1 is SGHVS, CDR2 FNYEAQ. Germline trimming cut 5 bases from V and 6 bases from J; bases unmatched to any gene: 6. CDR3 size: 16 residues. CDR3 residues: CASSQRGLAGVNEQFF. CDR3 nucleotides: TGTGCCAGCAGCCAAAGGGGACTAGCGGGAGTCAATGAGCAGTTCTTC. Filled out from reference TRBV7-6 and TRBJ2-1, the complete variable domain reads GAGVSQSPRYKVTKRGQDVALRCDPISGHVSLYWYRQALGQGPEFLTYFNYEAQQDKSGLPNDRFSAERPEGSISTLTIQRTEQRDSAMYRCASSQRGLAGVNEQFFGPGTRLTVL.

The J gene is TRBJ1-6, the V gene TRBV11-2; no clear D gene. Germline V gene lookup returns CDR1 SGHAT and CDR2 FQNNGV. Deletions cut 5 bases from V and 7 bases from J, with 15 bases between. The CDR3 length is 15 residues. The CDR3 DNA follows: TGTGCCAGCAGCACCCAGCCGGGTTGGAATTCACCCCTCCACTTT. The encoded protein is CASSTQPGWNSPLHF.

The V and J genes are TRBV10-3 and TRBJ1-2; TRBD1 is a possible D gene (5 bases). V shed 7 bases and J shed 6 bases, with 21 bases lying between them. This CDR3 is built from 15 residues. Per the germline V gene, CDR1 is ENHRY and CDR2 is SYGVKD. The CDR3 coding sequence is TGTGCCATCATCGGGGATCAGACCAGGGAGGATGGCTACACCTTC. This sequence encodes CAIIGDQTREDGYTF.

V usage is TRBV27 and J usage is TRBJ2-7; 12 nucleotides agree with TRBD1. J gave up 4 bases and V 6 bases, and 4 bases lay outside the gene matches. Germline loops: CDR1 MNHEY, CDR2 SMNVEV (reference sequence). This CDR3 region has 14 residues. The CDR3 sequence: CASRGTGGAYEQYF. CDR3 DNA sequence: TGTGCCAGCAGAGGGACAGGGGGCGCGTACGAGCAGTACTTC.

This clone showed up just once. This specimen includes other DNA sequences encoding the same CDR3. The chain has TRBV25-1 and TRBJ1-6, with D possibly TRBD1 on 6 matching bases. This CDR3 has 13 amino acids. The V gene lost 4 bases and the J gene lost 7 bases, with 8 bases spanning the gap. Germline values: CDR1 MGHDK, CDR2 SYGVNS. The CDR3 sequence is CASSGRGNSPLHF. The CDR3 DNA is TGTGCCAGCAGTGGTAGGGGGAATTCACCCCTCCACTTT. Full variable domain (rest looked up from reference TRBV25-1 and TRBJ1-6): EADIYQTPRYLVIGTGKKITLECSQTMGHDKMYWYQQDPGMELHLIHYSYGVNSTEKGDLSSESTVSRIRTEHFPLTLESARPSHTSQYLCASSGRGNSPLHFGNGTRLTVT.

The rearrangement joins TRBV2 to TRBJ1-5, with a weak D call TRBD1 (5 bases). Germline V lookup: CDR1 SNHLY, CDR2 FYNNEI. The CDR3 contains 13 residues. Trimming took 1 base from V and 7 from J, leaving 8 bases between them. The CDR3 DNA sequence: TGTGCCAGCAGTGAAGAGGGGAGGCAGCCCCAGCATTTT. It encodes CASSEEGRQPQHF.

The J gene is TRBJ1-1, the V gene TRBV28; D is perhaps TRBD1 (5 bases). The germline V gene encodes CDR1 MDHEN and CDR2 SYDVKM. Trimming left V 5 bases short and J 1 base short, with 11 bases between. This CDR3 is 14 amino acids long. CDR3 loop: CASSLTGGNTEAFF. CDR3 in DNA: TGTGCCAGCAGTCTTACAGGAGGGAACACTGAAGCTTTCTTT.

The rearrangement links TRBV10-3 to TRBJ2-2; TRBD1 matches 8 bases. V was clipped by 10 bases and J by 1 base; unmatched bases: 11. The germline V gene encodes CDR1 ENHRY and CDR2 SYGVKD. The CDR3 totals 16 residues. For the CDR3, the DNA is TGTGCCAGCAGCCCCTATGGACAGGGGAACACCGGGGAGCTGTTTTTT. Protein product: CASSPYGQGNTGELFF.

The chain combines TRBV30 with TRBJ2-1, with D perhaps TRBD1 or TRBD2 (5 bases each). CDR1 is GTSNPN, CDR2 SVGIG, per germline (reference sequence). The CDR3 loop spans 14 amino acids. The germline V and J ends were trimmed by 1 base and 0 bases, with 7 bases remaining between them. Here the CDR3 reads CAWSGGFSYNEQFF. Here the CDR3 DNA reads TGTGCCTGGAGTGGGGGGTTCTCCTACAATGAGCAGTTCTTC.